The 19 T cell receptor beta chains below were found in one sample sequenced in a study of blood T cell repertoires in COVID-19. The data were produced by immunoSEQ multiplex PCR, yet TCRdb's version contains in-frame clones alone and is incomplete. The table shows approximately 50,000 clones, with around 83% occurring only once. Specimen: peripheral blood. These receptors were obtained from a human donor in a cohort sampled during active COVID-19.

The chain uses TRBV7-9 and TRBJ2-7; perhaps TRBD1 as D (6 bases). V lost 3 bases and J lost 4, with 10 bases in between. CDR1 SEHNR and CDR2 FQNEAQ come from the germline V gene (reference sequence). The CDR3 sequence is 13 residues long. The CDR3 here is CASSFDRLYEQYF. The CDR3 DNA reads TGTGCCAGCAGCTTTGACAGGCTATACGAGCAGTACTTC.

The chain uses TRBV6-5 and TRBJ1-4; 7 bases align to TRBD1. Unmatched junction bases numbered 9, after V lost 10 bases and J lost 4 bases. Looked up from germline, CDR1 is MNHEY and CDR2 is SVGAGI. The CDR3 covers 14 residues. The CDR3 sequence: CATIPGQLNEKLFF. In DNA form, the CDR3 reads TGTGCCACCATCCCGGGACAGCTTAATGAAAAACTGTTTTTT.

V and J are TRBV19 and TRBJ1-1, with TRBD1 matching over 8 bases. CDR1 and CDR2 from the germline V gene are LNHDA and SQIVND (reference sequence). J lost 6 bases, V lost 5 bases, and 20 bases had no gene match. CDR3 length: 18 residues. CDR3 protein: CASSLRPGQGAPASEAFF. The CDR3 DNA reads as TGTGCCAGTAGTCTGCGCCCCGGACAGGGTGCCCCTGCATCTGAAGCTTTCTTT.

The rearrangement uses TRBV28 and TRBJ1-1; TRBD1 agrees at 7 bases. The CDR3 is 14 amino acids. Germline trimming cut 4 bases from V and 4 bases from J; bases unmatched to any gene: 6. Germline-derived CDR1 and CDR2 are MDHEN and SYDVKM. In DNA form, the CDR3 reads TGTGCCAGCAGTTCCGGACAGGCGAGCACTGAAGCTTTCTTT. Its translation: CASSSGQASTEAFF.

This clone was observed many times. V is TRBV6-5 and J is TRBJ1-5; the match to TRBD1 covers 7 bases. V lost 6 bases, J lost 1 base, and 6 bases stayed unmatched. There are 15 residues in the CDR3. CDR1 is MNHEY, CDR2 SVGAGI, per germline. The CDR3 DNA follows: TGTGCCAGCAGCCTACAGGGGAGAAGCAATCAGCCCCAGCATTTT. Protein: CASSLQGRSNQPQHF.

The genes are TRBV3-1 (or the pseudogene TRBV3-2) and TRBJ1-2; 7 bases map to TRBD1. The ends lost 4 bases at V and 8 bases at J; junction bases unmatched: 7. Per the germline V gene, CDR1 is LGHDT and CDR2 is YNNKEL (reference sequence). This CDR3 has 13 residues. In DNA form, the CDR3 reads TGTGCCAGCAGCCTTCGGACAGGTAAAGGCTACACCTTC. Its translation: CASSLRTGKGYTF.

This rearrangement joins TRBV3-1 (or the pseudogene TRBV3-2) to TRBJ1-5, with D tentatively TRBD1 (5 bases). Germline V gene lookup returns CDR1 LGHDT and CDR2 YNNKEL (reference sequence). The CDR3 spans 13 residues. Trimming stripped 3 bases from V and 6 bases from J, with 9 bases between. DNA for the CDR3: TGTGCCAGCAGCCACAGGGAGGGTCAGCCCCAGCATTTT. This encodes CASSHREGQPQHF.

This chain links TRBV5-4 with TRBJ2-7; 8 nucleotides agree with TRBD2. Germline loops: CDR1 SGHNT, CDR2 YYREEE (reference sequence). V lost 3 bases, J lost 2 bases, and 10 bases stayed unmatched. The CDR3 contains 16 residues. The CDR3 here is CASSSGTVAGPYEQYF. CDR3 DNA: TGTGCCAGCAGCTCCGGCACGGTAGCGGGACCCTACGAGCAGTACTTC.

This clone showed up just a few times. This CDR3 reads CASSILAGELFF. CDR3 coding DNA: TGTGCCAGTAGTATACTTGCGGGGGAGCTGTTTTTT. The J gene is TRBJ2-2, the V gene TRBV19, with no clear D. CDR1 and CDR2 (germline): LNHDA, SQIVND (reference sequence). The CDR3 has 12 amino acids. Trimming removed 2 bases at V and 8 bases at J, with 6 bases between. The whole variable domain, filled in from reference TRBV19 and TRBJ2-2, reads DGGITQSPKYLFRKEGQNVTLSCEQNLNHDAMYWYRQDPGQGLRLIYYSQIVNDFQKGDIAEGYSVSREKKESFPLTVTSAQKNPTAFYLCASSILAGELFFGEGSRLTVL.

This clone has a handful of counts. Germline is not matched at one junction end, which may reflect a read error. The chain carries TRBV6-1 and TRBJ1-6, with TRBD1 matching over 8 bases. Germline-derived CDR1 and CDR2 are MNHNS and SASEGT. The CDR3 is 15 amino acids. The DNA for the CDR3 is TGTGCCAGCAGTGAGGCCGGCAGGGGGCGCGGGATACGGGACTTT. It is translated as CASSEAGRGRGIRDF.

In this sample, this clone turned up a few times. The CDR3 DNA reads as TGTGCCAGCGGGCGCGGGTCGAGCAATCAGCCCCAGCATTTT. Translated: CASGRGSSNQPQHF. The V gene is TRBV2, the J gene TRBJ1-5; D is undetermined. The CDR3 has 14 amino acids. CDR1 SNHLY and CDR2 FYNNEI come from the germline V gene. Deletions cut 8 bases from V and 1 base from J, with 12 bases between.

This rearrangement joins TRBV5-1 to TRBJ2-3, with D possibly TRBD2 on 5 matching bases. The CDR3 covers 15 residues. Germline CDR1 SGHRS, CDR2 YFSETQ. V was shortened by 0 bases and J by 6 bases, with 14 bases between the two germline ends. The CDR3: CASSLDGVVADTQYF. The CDR3 nucleotides are TGCGCCAGCAGCTTGGATGGGGTCGTAGCGGATACGCAGTATTTT.

The rearrangement links TRBV20-1 to TRBJ1-1; TRBD1 is a possible D gene (6 bases). Germline V gene sequence: CDR1 DFQATT, CDR2 SNEGSKA (reference sequence). The CDR3 has 14 residues. Trimming stripped 3 bases from V and 3 bases from J, with 14 bases between. The CDR3 nucleotides are TGCAGTGCTAGTGGCAGGGGAGGGCACACTGAAGCTTTCTTT. This codes for CSASGRGGHTEAFF.

This sequence joins TRBV7-3 and TRBJ1-1, with D perhaps matching TRBD1 (5 bases). CDR1 and CDR2 (germline): SGHTA, FQGTGA. The CDR3 sequence is 14 residues long. V shed 0 bases and J shed 1 base, with 6 bases lying between them. CDR3 region: CASSLTQGNTEAFF. CDR3 coding DNA: TGTGCCAGCAGCTTAACCCAGGGGAACACTGAAGCTTTCTTT.

The chain employs TRBV19 and TRBJ2-7, with 7 bases lining up with TRBD1. CDR3 length: 15 amino acids. V shed 1 base, J shed 2 bases, and the junction held 5 bases outside the gene matches. Germline lookup yields CDR1 LNHDA and CDR2 SQIVND (reference sequence). The CDR3 nucleotides read TGTGCCAGTAGTATAGGGGCCAGGGGGACCTACGAGCAGTACTTC. It is translated as CASSIGARGTYEQYF.

The chain carries TRBV18 and TRBJ2-1; TRBD2 matches 14 bases. Germline V gene sequence: CDR1 KGHSH, CDR2 LQKENI. Trimming removed 3 bases from V and 8 bases from J; junction bases left unmatched: 6. The CDR3 extends over 16 amino acids. The CDR3 reads CASSPFGTSGSYEQFF. CDR3 coding DNA: TGTGCCAGCTCACCTTTCGGGACTAGCGGGAGTTATGAGCAGTTCTTC.

J is TRBJ2-7 and V is TRBV11-2, with TRBD1 matching 7 bases. The junction had 13 bases not matched to a gene; V was cut back by 5 bases and J by 9 bases. Germline-derived CDR1 and CDR2 are SGHAT and FQNNGV. The length of the CDR3 is 14 residues. CDR3 amino acids: CASSLLGQPLGQYF. The CDR3 bases are TGTGCCAGCAGCCTACTGGGACAGCCCCTGGGGCAGTACTTC.

This clone was counted a single time. This chain joins TRBV30 and TRBJ1-3, with TRBD1 matching 10 bases. The CDR3 spans 15 residues. From germline, CDR1 is GTSNPN and CDR2 SVGIG (reference sequence). Trimming cost V 3 bases and J 7 bases; bases outside gene matches: 9. The CDR3 nucleotides read TGTGCCTGGAGGGACCGGGACAGGGGATGGAACACCATATATTTT. Its protein product is CAWRDRDRGWNTIYF.

CDR3 sequence reads: CASSPGQGGWNTEAFF. The CDR3, as DNA: TGTGCCAGCAGTCCGGGACAGGGGGGGTGGAACACTGAAGCTTTCTTT. The chain couples TRBV28 to TRBJ1-1, with TRBD1 matching over 11 bases. Germline V gene data show CDR1 as MDHEN and CDR2 as SYDVKM. The ends lost 5 bases at V and 1 base at J; junction bases unmatched: 6. The CDR3 is made up of 16 amino acids.